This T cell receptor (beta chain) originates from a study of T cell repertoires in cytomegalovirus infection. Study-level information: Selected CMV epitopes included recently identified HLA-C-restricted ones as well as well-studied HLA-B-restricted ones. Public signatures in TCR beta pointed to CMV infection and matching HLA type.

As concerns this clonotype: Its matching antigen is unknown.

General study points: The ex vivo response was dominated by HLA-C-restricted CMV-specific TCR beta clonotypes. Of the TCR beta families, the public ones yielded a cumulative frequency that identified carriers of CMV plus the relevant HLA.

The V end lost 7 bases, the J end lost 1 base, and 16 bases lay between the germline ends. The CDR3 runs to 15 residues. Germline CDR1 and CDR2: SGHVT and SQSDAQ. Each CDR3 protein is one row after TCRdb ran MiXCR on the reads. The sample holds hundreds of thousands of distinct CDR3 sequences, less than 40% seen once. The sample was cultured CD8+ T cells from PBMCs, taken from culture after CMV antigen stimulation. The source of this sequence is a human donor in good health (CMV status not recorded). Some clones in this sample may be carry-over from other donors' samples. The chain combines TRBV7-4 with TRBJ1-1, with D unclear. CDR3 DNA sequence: TGTGCCAGCACCGCCCTGGAGGGCTCGAACACTGAAGCTTTCTTT. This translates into CASTALEGSNTEAFF.